This T cell receptor (beta chain) was identified in a study of shared clonotypes between healthy human individuals. V gave up 4 bases and J gave up 4 bases, with 15 bases separating them. Germline V gene sequence: CDR1 SGDLS, CDR2 YYNGEE. The CDR3 is made up of 14 amino acids. Study-level results: Represented diversity (both genetic and exposure-history) was limited by the small number of donors.

The data were produced by immunoSEQ multiplex PCR, yet TCRdb's version contains in-frame clones alone and is incomplete. The sample carries some 96,000 clones, less than 60% recorded once. This clone was observed at least ten times. The target antigen is unknown. Adult Caucasians living in Nashville, Tennessee made up all of the donors. The clonotype comes from a middle-aged woman in good health. Some clones in this sample may be carry-over from other donors' samples. The material sequenced was PBMCs. This chain uses TRBV9 with TRBJ2-7, with D uncertain. The DNA of the CDR3 is TGTGCCAGCAGCCCTCGGTTCGAGGTTTACGAGCAGTACTTC. Protein sequence: CASSPRFEVYEQYF.